Listed here are 14 T cell receptor beta chains from one sample, sequenced in a study of cytomegalovirus exposure and HLA in healthy donors. A multiplex PCR was run with 60 Vbeta primers and 13 Jbeta primers. The table came from immunoSEQ multiplex PCR; TCRdb's copy has only in-frame clones and leaves some out. The data contain 110,000 or so clones, 82% of them singletons. The specimen sequenced was PBMCs. These TCRs come from a woman between 18 and 29 years old in good health and CMV-seronegative.

The CDR3, as DNA: TGTGCCAGCAAGTCCGGGACAGGTGTAGCTTTCTTT. Its protein product is CASKSGTGVAFF. The chain links TRBV28 to TRBJ1-1; TRBD1 matches 8 bases. This CDR3 has 12 residues. V lost 7 bases and J lost 10; bases outside the gene matches: 8. Per the germline V gene, CDR1 is MDHEN and CDR2 is SYDVKM.

The chain employs TRBV19 and TRBJ2-7; TRBD1 agrees at 10 bases. The germline V gene encodes CDR1 LNHDA and CDR2 SQIVND (reference sequence). V shed 9 bases and J 5 bases; nucleotides not matched to a gene: 4. This CDR3 has 12 residues. The CDR3 DNA follows: TGTGCCAGCCGGGACAGGGGAGACGAGCAGTACTTC. Translated, it gives CASRDRGDEQYF.

The J gene is TRBJ2-1, the V gene TRBV19; D is perhaps TRBD1 (6 bases). V lost 7 bases to trimming and J lost 1 base, with 23 bases between them. Germline CDR1 LNHDA, CDR2 SQIVND (reference sequence). This CDR3 contains 18 residues. In DNA form, the CDR3 reads TGTGCCAGTACCCATTATGGGGGCGGGCCTGGATCCTACAATGAGCAGTTCTTC. Its protein is CASTHYGGGPGSYNEQFF.

The gene calls are TRBV28 and TRBJ2-7; TRBD1 aligns across 9 bases. The CDR3 totals 14 residues. With 7 bases clipped from V and 4 bases from J, the junction kept 8 bases outside the gene matches. Germline CDR1 is MDHEN and CDR2 is SYDVKM. CDR3 sequence reads: CASIEGTGTYEQYF. In nucleotides, the CDR3 is TGTGCCAGCATCGAGGGGACAGGGACTTACGAGCAGTACTTC.

The rearrangement uses TRBV6-5 and TRBJ1-1; D gene unclear. The length of the CDR3 is 15 residues. Trimming took off 2 bases at V and 5 bases at J, with 15 bases between the two ends. Germline V gene sequence: CDR1 MNHEY, CDR2 SVGAGI. The CDR3 region has the DNA TGTGCCAGCAGTTACGCTAATCCGAGGCCTACTGAAGCTTTCTTT. Translation gives CASSYANPRPTEAFF.

This clone was found once. As DNA, the CDR3 is TGTGCCAGCAGCTCCCTAGCGGGAGTTTCCACAGATACGCAGTATTTT. Translation gives CASSSLAGVSTDTQYF. The V call is TRBV7-9, the J call TRBJ2-3; TRBD2 matches at 10 bases. The germline V gene encodes CDR1 SEHNR and CDR2 FQNEAQ (reference sequence). There are 16 residues in the CDR3. V shed 4 bases and J 2 bases; nucleotides not matched to a gene: 6.

V is TRBV6-6 and J is TRBJ2-3; 8 bases line up with TRBD1. CDR1 is MNHNY and CDR2 is SVGAGI in the germline V gene (reference sequence). V lost 5 bases, J lost 4 bases, and 8 bases stayed unmatched. This CDR3 region has 15 residues. CDR3 in amino acids: CASSSRTGRPDTQYF. CDR3 sequence (DNA): TGTGCCAGCAGTAGCAGGACAGGGCGCCCAGATACGCAGTATTTT.

This chain uses TRBV6-6 with TRBJ1-1; 12 bases are a match to TRBD1. This CDR3 has 14 residues. Per germline, CDR1 MNHNY and CDR2 SVGAGI (reference sequence). Losses at the gene ends were 7 bases for V and 6 bases for J; bases not matched to a gene: 6. The CDR3 DNA reads TGTGCCAGCAACCCGGGACAGGGGGCCCCTGAAGCTTTCTTT. Protein sequence: CASNPGQGAPEAFF.

The J gene is TRBJ1-2, the V gene TRBV7-9; D is unresolved. The V gene's germline CDR1 is SEHNR and CDR2 FQNEAQ (reference sequence). CDR3 length equals 16 residues. Trimming pared 1 base from V and 0 bases from J, leaving 12 bases between. The CDR3 coding sequence is TGTGCCAGCAGCTTAGTCAGCGGCGGATCTAACTATGGCTACACCTTC. Protein: CASSLVSGGSNYGYTF.

This clone is a singleton in its sample. DNA of the CDR3: TGTGCCAGCAGCTCGAGACTAGCGAAGTACCAAGAGACCCAGTACTTC. Its protein product is CASSSRLAKYQETQYF. J is TRBJ2-5 and V is TRBV11-1; 8 bases line up with TRBD2. The germline V gene has CDR1 SGHAT and CDR2 FQDESV (reference sequence). Losses at the gene ends were 4 bases for V and 0 bases for J; bases not matched to a gene: 7. The CDR3 length is 16 residues.

The chain employs TRBV28 and TRBJ1-5; 8 bases align to TRBD1. The germline V gene encodes CDR1 MDHEN and CDR2 SYDVKM. CDR3 length equals 13 residues. The V gene end was trimmed by 7 bases and the J gene end by 7 bases; junction bases not matched to a gene: 6. The CDR3 nucleotides read TGTGCCAGCACCCCGGGACAGGTCCAGCCCCAGCATTTT. Translating it yields CASTPGQVQPQHF.

This clone appeared once. V is TRBV7-2 and J is TRBJ2-4, with 10 bases that match TRBD1. CDR3 length equals 16 residues. Germline CDR1 and CDR2: SGHTA and FQGNSA. The V gene end was trimmed by 3 bases and the J gene end by 1 base; junction bases not matched to a gene: 3. CDR3 coding DNA: TGTGCCAGCAGCTTCTCGGGACAGGGGGCCAAAAACATTCAGTACTTC. It encodes CASSFSGQGAKNIQYF.

The genes are TRBV2 and TRBJ1-5; D unclear. The CDR3 length is 13 residues. V lost 2 bases and J 0 bases, leaving 2 bases between the germline ends. Per the germline V gene, CDR1 is SNHLY and CDR2 is FYNNEI. The CDR3 DNA is TGTGCCAGCAGTGAATATAGCAATCAGCCCCAGCATTTT. This translates into CASSEYSNQPQHF. Full variable domain (missing parts from reference TRBV2 and TRBJ1-5): EPEVTQTPSHQVTQMGQEVILRCVPISNHLYFYWYRQILGQKVEFLVSFYNNEISEKSEIFDDQFSVERPDGSNFTLKIRSTKLEDSAMYFCASSEYSNQPQHFGDGTRLSIL.

The chain couples TRBV5-1 to TRBJ2-6, with TRBD1 matching 12 bases. The CDR3 totals 17 residues. CDR1 is SGHRS and CDR2 is YFSETQ in the germline V gene. The ends lost 3 bases at V and 4 bases at J; junction bases unmatched: 5. The CDR3 here is CASSSGTGGAGANVLTF. In DNA, the CDR3 is TGCGCCAGCAGCTCCGGGACAGGGGGCGCAGGGGCCAACGTCCTGACTTTC.